This paragraph reports one TCR beta chain. The data were obtained in a study of control samples from healthy donors and cancer patients. V was pared by 0 bases and J by 2 bases, with 5 bases between. This CDR3 is built from 14 residues. Germline lookup yields CDR1 SGHDT and CDR2 YYEEEE. Profiled with immunoSEQ multiplex PCR; TCRdb holds only in-frame clones, not every one. Found here are approximately 180,000 clones, approximately 92% of them singletons; the top ten hold just over 2%. This sequence joins TRBV5-6 and TRBJ1-4; D ambiguous. The receptor's source is a woman aged 40 to 50 in good health. Source material: blood. The CDR3 protein is CASSLGATNEKLFF. The CDR3 DNA reads TGTGCCAGCAGCTTGGGAGCGACTAATGAAAAACTGTTTTTT. Variable domain in full (rest from reference TRBV5-6 and TRBJ1-4): DAGVTQSPTHLIKTRGQQVTLRCSPKSGHDTVSWYQQALGQGPQFIFQYYEEEERQRGNFPDRFSGHQFPNYSSELNVNALLLGDSALYLCASSLGATNEKLFFGSGTQLSVL.